This TCR beta chain was obtained from a study of blood T cell repertoires in acute mononucleosis (dated by TCRdb to 2020 to 2021). In terms of the full investigation: Acute-phase samples, which represented the primary response, were collected within 2 weeks of symptom onset. In the acute phase, YVL-BR-specific cells accounted for a mean of about 2.1% of blood CD8 T cells, and GLC-BM-specific cells for a mean of about 1%. Mean blood EBV load was roughly 3.7 log10 genome copies per million B cells during acute infection and 2.6 at convalescence. Broader findings and caveats from the paper: Because only a fraction of each donor's blood was analyzed, sampling error might partly explain the low overlap between acute and convalescent clonotypes. Only roughly 9.6% of unique acute clonotypes persisted into convalescence, yet these made up most of the response; new diverse de novo clonotypes seemingly replaced the rest. The cohort comprised only a few donors, so group averages rested on very few individuals. For BRLF1 (YVL-BR), a dominant role in TCR repertoire selection was played by TCRalpha CDR3 motifs, whereas only a minimal role was played by TCRbeta.

For CDR1 and CDR2, the germline V gene (reference sequence) lists MNHEY and SMNVEV. The CDR3 contains 12 residues, cysteine and phenylalanine counted. The DNA shown is the 36-base CDR3, in frame from base 1. V drops 5 bases and J drops 5 bases, leaving 10 bases in between. Total RNA from at least 9,500 sorted tetramer+ CD8 T cells was reverse transcribed into cDNA for TCR profiling. PCR with primers that anneal to V and J regions amplified CDR3 regions and added unique molecular identifiers to track templates. Profiling of the TCRalpha and TCRbeta chains was done on the immunoSEQ platform, including the sequencing and error-correction standards of that platform. The source study handled its data this way. Clonal copy numbers were corrected for sequencing and PCR errors, and IMGT conventions were followed to define CDR3s. Analysis was restricted to productive rearrangements and performed with immunoSEQ Analyzer versions 2.0 and 3.0, while gene-pairing frequencies underwent further processing in Microsoft Excel. Circos plots were used to display V-J pairings, and MEME together with a custom motifSearch program was used to find CDR3 motifs. The OLGA algorithm was used to calculate the probability of generation of TCR sequences. Clonotypes seen at both visits were called persistent; those seen only acutely were nonpersistent; those seen only at convalescence were de novo. An amino acid clonotype used by more than one donor was defined as a public TCR. As stored in TCRdb, this immuneACCESS dataset retains in-frame rearrangements with V and J assigned. A fraction of the clones does not appear; measured against another copy, unresolved V genes explain less than half of the discrepancy, and the remainder lacks a known reason. The DNA was the basis for D and trimming; V, J and clone size are from that table. In this sample the table shows 6,000 to 8,500 clones, around a quarter of which occur a single time. The top ten clones comprise under 35% of the sample.

The time point label here, explained by the study, means: acute infectious mononucleosis, at clinical presentation within 2 weeks of symptom onset (visit 1). Over the course of primary infection, this study followed CD8 T cell responses against two immunodominant EBV epitopes, BRLF1 109 (YVL-BR) and BMLF1 280 (GLC-BM). Primary EBV infection was indicated by a positive serum heterophile antibody test and EBV viral capsid antigen-specific IgM. Total CD8 T cells were first enriched from PBMCs by magnetic positive selection (MACS). Live CD3+ CD8+ tetramer+ cells were sorted on a FACSAria III to over 85% purity. Cells were sorted with a PE-conjugated tetramer loaded with the BRLF1 109-117 peptide. TCR repertoires of EBV epitope-specific CD8 T cells were deep-sequenced directly ex vivo after tetramer sorting, at acute infection and at convalescence. Three people aged roughly 18 to 30 with clinical acute infectious mononucleosis and laboratory evidence of primary EBV infection were used as donors. Heparinized peripheral blood was collected once when donors presented clinically with mononucleosis symptoms and a second time roughly 6 months afterward. Ficoll-Paque density gradient centrifugation was used to isolate PBMCs.

Concerning this clone: Nothing much larger sits one base from this clone, and base qualities are not available.

The rearranged chain carries TRBV27 and TRBJ2-7; the D gene could be TRBD1 or TRBD2, each one agreeing over 5 bases. Sample: EBV YVL epitope tetramer+ CD8+ T cells sorted from PBMCs, taken during acute infectious mononucleosis. The cell subset or site label on this specimen signifies: CD8 T cells binding a tetramer with EBV BRLF1 109-117 peptide (YVL-BR). This receptor was taken from a woman aged 18-30 years with infectious mononucleosis caused by EBV. In nucleotide form, the sequence is TGTGCCAGCAGTGACTGGGGGAACGAGCAGTACTTC. Its protein reads: CASSDWGNEQYF.